This is a list of T cell receptor beta chains from one sample in a study of identical twins. TCRdb processed the 5' RACE reads anew with MiXCR; each CDR3 protein has one entry. The repertoire consists of approximately 670,000 distinct CDR3 sequences, with approximately 6.1% occurring once and the leading ten covering roughly 2%. What was sequenced was naive T cells sorted from blood. The origin of the receptors is a man in his late teens or twenties in good health. CDR3s include the opening cysteine and the closing phenylalanine or tryptophan. The D gene is left open where the match is weak. Clone size is shown for a subset of rows, as once, few, many or a class of expanded clone.

TRBJ2-5,many,NA,TRBV29-1,CSVVARGEETQYF,TGCAGCGTTGTCGCCCGAGGAGAAGAGACCCAGTACTTC
TRBJ2-3,many,TRBD2,TRBV5-6,CASSPSGSLADTQYF,TGTGCCAGCAGCCCTAGCGGCTCGTTGGCAGATACGCAGTATTTT
TRBJ1-5,many,NA,TRBV10-2,CATSLGDQPQHF,TGCGCCACCAGCCTCGGGGATCAGCCCCAGCATTTT
TRBJ2-1,many,TRBD2,TRBV12-3/TRBV12-4,CASSFTSGHSYNEQFF,TGTGCCAGCAGTTTTACTAGCGGGCACTCCTACAATGAGCAGTTCTTC
TRBJ2-1,many,TRBD1,TRBV12-5,CASSTGASNEQFF,TGTGCTAGTTCGACAGGGGCTTCCAATGAGCAGTTCTTC
TRBJ2-2,NA,NA,TRBV12-3/TRBV12-4,CASSPEVTGDFMGELFF,TGTGCCAGCAGTCCAGAGGTTACGGGAGATTTTATGGGGGAGCTGTTTTTT
TRBJ1-2,many,NA,TRBV7-3,CASSLPGSAYGYTF,TGTGCCAGCAGCTTACCGGGTAGCGCCTATGGCTACACCTTC
TRBJ1-4,few,NA,TRBV28,CASSFRINEKLFF,TGTGCCAGCAGTTTTCGCATCAATGAAAAACTGTTTTTT
TRBJ2-5,NA,TRBD1,TRBV5-1,CASSGGQGRETQYF,TGCGCCAGCAGCGGTGGACAGGGGCGAGAGACCCAGTACTTC
TRBJ2-5,many,NA,TRBV10-1,CASSEEGGRETQYF,TGCGCCAGCAGTGAGGAGGGAGGAAGGGAGACCCAGTACTTC
TRBJ2-1,NA,TRBD1,TRBV27,CASTSARDRVYNEQFF,TGTGCCAGCACCTCGGCCCGGGACAGGGTATACAATGAGCAGTTCTTC
TRBJ2-1,many,TRBD2,TRBV6-1,CASSPTGTSGRRNEQFF,TGTGCCAGCAGTCCGACCGGGACTAGCGGGAGGCGCAATGAGCAGTTCTTC
TRBJ1-6,many,NA,TRBV2,CASSDVGATESSPLHF,TGTGCCAGCAGTGACGTCGGGGCCACGGAAAGTTCACCCCTCCACTTT
TRBJ1-3,NA,NA,TRBV7-3,CASSQTTESGNTIYF,TGTGCCAGCAGCCAAACTACGGAGTCTGGAAACACCATATATTTT
TRBJ1-1,many,NA,TRBV10-3,CAISEPGQPNTEAFF,TGTGCCATCAGTGAGCCTGGACAGCCGAACACTGAAGCTTTCTTT
TRBJ2-1,many,TRBD1,TRBV7-8,CASSLQGQYNEQFF,TGTGCCAGCAGCCTACAGGGACAGTACAATGAGCAGTTCTTC
TRBJ2-3,NA,NA,TRBV12-3/TRBV12-4,CASRLTGATFSTDTQYF,TGTGCCAGCAGGCTAACGGGCGCTACCTTTAGCACAGATACGCAGTATTTT
TRBJ2-2,many,TRBD2,TRBV7-2,CASSPTSGRRTGELFF,TGTGCCAGCAGTCCGACTAGCGGGAGGAGGACCGGGGAGCTGTTTTTT
TRBJ2-1,few,TRBD2,TRBV7-8,CASSPIAGGPDNEQFF,TGTGCCAGCAGCCCAATAGCGGGAGGGCCTGATAATGAGCAGTTCTTC
TRBJ1-5,many,NA,TRBV12-3/TRBV12-4,CASRLGYVQPQHF,TGTGCCAGCAGACTGGGGTATGTGCAGCCCCAGCATTTT
TRBJ1-1,many,TRBD1,TRBV5-1,CASSLVGQGMRTEAFF,TGCGCCAGCAGCTTGGTGGGACAGGGGATGAGGACTGAAGCTTTCTTT
TRBJ1-5,many,NA,TRBV15,CATSRDLPVQPQHF,TGTGCCACCAGCAGAGATCTCCCGGTTCAGCCCCAGCATTTT
TRBJ2-7,NA,NA,TRBV12-5,CASGFGVHEQYF,TGTGCTAGTGGTTTTGGGGTTCACGAGCAGTACTTC
TRBJ2-5,NA,TRBD2,TRBV4-2,CASSPRGLAGGSRETQYF,TGTGCCAGCAGCCCGCGAGGGCTAGCGGGAGGTTCCCGGGAGACCCAGTACTTC
TRBJ2-6,few,TRBD2,TRBV19,CASRVFALPGGDSGANVLTF,TGTGCCAGTAGAGTATTTGCCCTTCCGGGGGGAGACTCTGGGGCCAACGTCCTGACTTTC
TRBJ1-5,many,NA,TRBV11-2,CASSLEGPGRNQPQHF,TGTGCCAGCAGCTTAGAAGGGCCAGGGCGCAATCAGCCCCAGCATTTT
TRBJ2-6,NA,NA,TRBV3-1,CASSPPGGRPGANVLTF,TGTGCCAGCAGCCCTCCCGGCGGGCGTCCCGGGGCCAACGTCCTGACTTTC
TRBJ2-1,NA,NA,TRBV7-9,CASSQTSPSYNEQFF,TGTGCCAGCAGCCAGACTAGTCCCTCCTACAATGAGCAGTTCTTC
TRBJ2-7,many,NA,TRBV29-1,CSVGGKSYEQYF,TGCAGCGTTGGGGGGAAAAGCTACGAGCAGTACTTC
TRBJ2-3,few,TRBD2,TRBV7-8,CASSLARFSGRTDTQYF,TGTGCCAGCAGCTTAGCTCGATTTAGCGGGAGAACAGATACGCAGTATTTT
TRBJ2-2,NA,NA,TRBV6-2/TRBV6-3,CASSFHGTLNTGELFF,TGTGCCAGCAGTTTCCACGGGACACTCAACACCGGGGAGCTGTTTTTT
TRBJ2-3,many,TRBD2,TRBV12-3/TRBV12-4,CASSWTSGRADTQYF,TGTGCCAGCAGTTGGACTAGCGGGAGGGCAGATACGCAGTATTTT
TRBJ2-1,many,TRBD2,TRBV20-1,CSARDRWVAGGFYNEQFF,TGCAGTGCTAGAGATCGGTGGGTAGCGGGAGGCTTTTACAATGAGCAGTTCTTC